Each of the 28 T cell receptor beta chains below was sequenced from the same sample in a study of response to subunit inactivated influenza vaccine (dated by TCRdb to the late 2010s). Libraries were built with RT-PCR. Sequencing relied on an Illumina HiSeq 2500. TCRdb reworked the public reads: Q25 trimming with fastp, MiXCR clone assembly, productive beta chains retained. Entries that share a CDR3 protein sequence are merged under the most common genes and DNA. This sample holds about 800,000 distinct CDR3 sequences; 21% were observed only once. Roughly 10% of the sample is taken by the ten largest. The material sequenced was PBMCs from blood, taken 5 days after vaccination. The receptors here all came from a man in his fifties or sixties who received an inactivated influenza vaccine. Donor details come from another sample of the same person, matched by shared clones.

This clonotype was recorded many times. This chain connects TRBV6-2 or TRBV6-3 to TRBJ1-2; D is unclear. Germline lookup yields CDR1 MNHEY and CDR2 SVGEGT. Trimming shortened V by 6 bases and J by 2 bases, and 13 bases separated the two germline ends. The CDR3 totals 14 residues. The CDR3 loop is CASSRPDSNYGYTF. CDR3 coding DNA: TGTGCCAGCAGCCGCCCGGACTCAAACTATGGCTACACCTTC.

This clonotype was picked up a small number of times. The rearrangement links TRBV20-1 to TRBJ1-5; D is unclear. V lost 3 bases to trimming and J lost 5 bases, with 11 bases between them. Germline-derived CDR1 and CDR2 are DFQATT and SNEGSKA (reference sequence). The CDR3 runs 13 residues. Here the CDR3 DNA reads TGCAGTGCTAGTTGGGGTTGGGATCAGCCCCAGCATTTT. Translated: CSASWGWDQPQHF.

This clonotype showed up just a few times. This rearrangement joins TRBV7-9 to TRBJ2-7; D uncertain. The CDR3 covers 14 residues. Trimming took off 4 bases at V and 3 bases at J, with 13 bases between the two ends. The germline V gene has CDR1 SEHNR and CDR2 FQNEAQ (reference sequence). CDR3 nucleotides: TGTGCCAGCAGCTGGAAAAACAAGGGCTACGAGCAGTACTTC. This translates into CASSWKNKGYEQYF.

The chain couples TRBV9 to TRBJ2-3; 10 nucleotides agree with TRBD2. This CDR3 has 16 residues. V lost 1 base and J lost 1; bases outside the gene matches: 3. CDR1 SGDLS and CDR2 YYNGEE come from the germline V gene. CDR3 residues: CASSVSGRARTDTQYF. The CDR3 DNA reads TGTGCCAGCAGCGTAAGCGGGAGGGCCCGCACAGATACGCAGTATTTT.

The CDR3 nucleotides read TGTGCCGCCGGGACAGAGAACACTGAAGCTTTCTTT. Translating it yields CAAGTENTEAFF. The chain couples TRBV6-2 or TRBV6-3 to TRBJ1-1; 7 bases map to TRBD1. V shed 11 bases, J shed 1 base, and the junction held 4 bases outside the gene matches. CDR3 length equals 12 residues. Germline CDR1 reads MNHEY; CDR2 reads SVGEGT.

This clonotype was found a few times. The CDR3 region has the DNA TGCGCCAGCAGCTTGGAAACTAGCGGGAGGGAGACCCAGTACTTC. Its translation is CASSLETSGRETQYF. The chain couples TRBV5-1 to TRBJ2-5; 12 positions match TRBD2. From germline, CDR1 is SGHRS and CDR2 YFSETQ. The CDR3 is 15 residues long. The V and J ends lost 0 bases and 5 bases, in that order; junction bases with no gene match: 2.

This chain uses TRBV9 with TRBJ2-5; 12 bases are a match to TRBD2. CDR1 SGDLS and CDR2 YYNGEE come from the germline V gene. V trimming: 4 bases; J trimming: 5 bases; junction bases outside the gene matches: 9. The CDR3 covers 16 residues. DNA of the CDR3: TGTGCCAGCAGCCCGAGACTAGCGGGGGCCCGGGAGACCCAGTACTTC. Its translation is CASSPRLAGARETQYF.

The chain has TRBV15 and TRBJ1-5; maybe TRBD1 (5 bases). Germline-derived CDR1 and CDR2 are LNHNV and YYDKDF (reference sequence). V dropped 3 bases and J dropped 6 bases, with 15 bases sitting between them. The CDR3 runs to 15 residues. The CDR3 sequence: CATSSIAPGGQPQHF. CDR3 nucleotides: TGTGCCACCAGCAGCATCGCCCCGGGGGGTCAGCCCCAGCATTTT.

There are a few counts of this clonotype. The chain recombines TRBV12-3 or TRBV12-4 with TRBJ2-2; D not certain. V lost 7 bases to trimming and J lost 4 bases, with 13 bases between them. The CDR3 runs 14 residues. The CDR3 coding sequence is TGTGCCAGCAACCTCGACGTCCCCACCGGGGAGCTGTTTTTT. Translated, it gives CASNLDVPTGELFF.

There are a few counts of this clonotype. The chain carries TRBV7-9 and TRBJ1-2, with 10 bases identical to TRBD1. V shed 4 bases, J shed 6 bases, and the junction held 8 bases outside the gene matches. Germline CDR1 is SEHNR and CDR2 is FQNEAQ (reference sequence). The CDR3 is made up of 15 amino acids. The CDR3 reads CASSWGGQGNDGYTF. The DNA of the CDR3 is TGTGCCAGCAGCTGGGGGGGACAGGGGAACGATGGCTACACCTTC.

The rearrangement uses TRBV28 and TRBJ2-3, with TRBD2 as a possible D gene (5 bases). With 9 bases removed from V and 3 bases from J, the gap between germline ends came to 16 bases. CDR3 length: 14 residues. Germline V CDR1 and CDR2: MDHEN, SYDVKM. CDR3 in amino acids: CASLTEGQTDTQYF. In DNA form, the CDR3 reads TGTGCCAGTCTCACAGAGGGTCAGACAGATACGCAGTATTTT.

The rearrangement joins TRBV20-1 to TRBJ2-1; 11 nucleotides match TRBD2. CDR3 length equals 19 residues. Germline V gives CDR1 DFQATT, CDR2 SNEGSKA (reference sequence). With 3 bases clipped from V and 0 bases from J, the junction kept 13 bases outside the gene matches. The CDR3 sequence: CSARTPGLAVTRSYNEQFF. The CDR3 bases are TGCAGTGCTAGGACTCCGGGACTAGCGGTAACCCGCTCCTACAATGAGCAGTTCTTC.

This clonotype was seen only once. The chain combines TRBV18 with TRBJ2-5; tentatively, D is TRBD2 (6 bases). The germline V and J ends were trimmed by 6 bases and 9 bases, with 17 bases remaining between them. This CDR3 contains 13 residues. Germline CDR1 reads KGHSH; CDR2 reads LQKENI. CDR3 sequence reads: CASSAGGMGAQYF. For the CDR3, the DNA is TGTGCCAGCTCGGCCGGCGGGATGGGGGCCCAGTACTTC.

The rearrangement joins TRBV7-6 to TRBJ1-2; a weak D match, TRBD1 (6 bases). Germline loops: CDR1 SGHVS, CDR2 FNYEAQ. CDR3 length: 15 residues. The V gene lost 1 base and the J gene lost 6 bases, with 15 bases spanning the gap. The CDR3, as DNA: TGTGCCAGCAGCTTAGGTACAGGGCCCTATGATGGCTACACCTTC. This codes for CASSLGTGPYDGYTF.

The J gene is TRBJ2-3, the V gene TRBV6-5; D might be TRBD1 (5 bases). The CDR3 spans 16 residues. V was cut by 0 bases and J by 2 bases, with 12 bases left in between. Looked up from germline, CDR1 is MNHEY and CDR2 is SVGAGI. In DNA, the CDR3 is TGTGCCAGCAGTTACTCGTCAGGGCGGTACACAGATACGCAGTATTTT. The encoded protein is CASSYSSGRYTDTQYF.

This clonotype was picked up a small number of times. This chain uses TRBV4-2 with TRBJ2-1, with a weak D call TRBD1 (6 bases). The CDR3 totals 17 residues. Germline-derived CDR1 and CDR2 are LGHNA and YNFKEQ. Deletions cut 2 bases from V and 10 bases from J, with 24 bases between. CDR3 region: CASSQNPGQGSSSEQFF. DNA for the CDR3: TGTGCCAGCAGCCAAAACCCCGGGCAGGGGAGCAGTTCGGAGCAGTTCTTC.

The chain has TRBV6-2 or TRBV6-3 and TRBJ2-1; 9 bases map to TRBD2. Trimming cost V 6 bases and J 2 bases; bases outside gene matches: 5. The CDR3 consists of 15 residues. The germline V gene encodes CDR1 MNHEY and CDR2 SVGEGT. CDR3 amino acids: CASSRQREAYNEQFF. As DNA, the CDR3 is TGTGCCAGCAGCAGACAGCGGGAGGCCTACAATGAGCAGTTCTTC.

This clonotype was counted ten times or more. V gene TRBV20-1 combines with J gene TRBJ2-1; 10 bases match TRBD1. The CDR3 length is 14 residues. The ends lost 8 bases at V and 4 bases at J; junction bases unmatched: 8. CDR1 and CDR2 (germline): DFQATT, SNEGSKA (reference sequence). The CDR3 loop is CSLRDRGTYNEQFF. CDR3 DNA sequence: TGCAGTCTCCGGGACAGGGGAACGTACAATGAGCAGTTCTTC.

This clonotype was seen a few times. Here the CDR3 reads CSASTGLSTYNEQFF. The CDR3 DNA reads TGCAGTGCCTCAACGGGACTCTCTACCTACAATGAGCAGTTCTTC. This chain links TRBV20-1 with TRBJ2-1; D is perhaps TRBD2 (6 bases). CDR1 and CDR2 (germline): DFQATT, SNEGSKA (reference sequence). The CDR3 covers 15 residues. Trimming shortened V by 6 bases and J by 2 bases, and 17 bases separated the two germline ends.

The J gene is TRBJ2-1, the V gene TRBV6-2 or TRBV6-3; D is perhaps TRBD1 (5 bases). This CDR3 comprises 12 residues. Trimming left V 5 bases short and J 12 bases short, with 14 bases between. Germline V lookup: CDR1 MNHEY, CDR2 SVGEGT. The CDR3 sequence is CASSAQAFGQFF. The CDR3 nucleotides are TGTGCCAGCAGTGCACAGGCCTTTGGGCAGTTCTTC.

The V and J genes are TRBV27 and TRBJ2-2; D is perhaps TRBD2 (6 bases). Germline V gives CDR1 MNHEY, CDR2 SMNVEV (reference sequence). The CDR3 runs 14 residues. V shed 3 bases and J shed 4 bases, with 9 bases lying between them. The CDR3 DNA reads TGTGCCAGCAGTTTGGTGGGACTCACCGGGGAGCTGTTTTTT. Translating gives CASSLVGLTGELFF.

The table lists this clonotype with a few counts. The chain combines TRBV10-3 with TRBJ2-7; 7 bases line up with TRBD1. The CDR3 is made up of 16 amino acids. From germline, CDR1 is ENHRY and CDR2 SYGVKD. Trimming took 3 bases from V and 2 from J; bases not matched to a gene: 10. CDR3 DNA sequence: TGTGCCATCAGTGACTTTGCCGGGACAGCCACCTACGAGCAGTACTTC. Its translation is CAISDFAGTATYEQYF.

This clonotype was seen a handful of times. The DNA for the CDR3 is TGTGCCGTCGAAGAGGCGATCTACACCTTC. It translates to CAVEEAIYTF. V is TRBV6-1 and J is TRBJ1-2; D remains unclear. The V and J ends lost 11 bases and 10 bases respectively, with 14 bases between them. Germline V gives CDR1 MNHNS, CDR2 SASEGT. CDR3 length: 10 amino acids.

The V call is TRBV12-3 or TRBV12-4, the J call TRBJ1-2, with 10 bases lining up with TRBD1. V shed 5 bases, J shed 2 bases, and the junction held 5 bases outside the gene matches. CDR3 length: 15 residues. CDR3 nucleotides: TGTGCCAGCAGTCCCCAGGGACAGGGGAACTATGGCTACACCTTC. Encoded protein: CASSPQGQGNYGYTF.

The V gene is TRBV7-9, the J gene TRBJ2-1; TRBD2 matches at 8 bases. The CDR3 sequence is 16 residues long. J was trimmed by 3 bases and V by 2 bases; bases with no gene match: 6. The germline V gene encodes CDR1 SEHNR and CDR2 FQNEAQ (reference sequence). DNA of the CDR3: TGTGCCAGCAGCTTAAGGGGCGGGAGGATCTACAATGAGCAGTTCTTC. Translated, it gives CASSLRGGRIYNEQFF.

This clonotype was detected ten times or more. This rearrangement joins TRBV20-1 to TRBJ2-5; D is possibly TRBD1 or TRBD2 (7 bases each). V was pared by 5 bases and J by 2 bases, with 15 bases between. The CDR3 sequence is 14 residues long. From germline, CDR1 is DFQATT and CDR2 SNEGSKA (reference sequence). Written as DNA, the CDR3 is TGCAGTGCTTACAGGGGAGGGGGTCAAGAGACCCAGTACTTC. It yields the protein CSAYRGGGQETQYF.

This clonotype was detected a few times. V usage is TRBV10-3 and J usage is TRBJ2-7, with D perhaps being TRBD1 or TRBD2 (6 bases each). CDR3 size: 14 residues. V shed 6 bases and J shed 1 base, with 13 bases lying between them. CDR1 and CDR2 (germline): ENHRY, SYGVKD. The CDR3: CAISLQGGSYEQYF. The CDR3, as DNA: TGTGCCATCAGCTTACAGGGAGGATCCTACGAGCAGTACTTC.

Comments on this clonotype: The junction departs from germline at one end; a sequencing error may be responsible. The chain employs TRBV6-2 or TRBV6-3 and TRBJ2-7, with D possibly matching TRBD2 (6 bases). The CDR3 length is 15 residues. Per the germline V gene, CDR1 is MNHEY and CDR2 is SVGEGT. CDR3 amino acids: CASSFRRLFLREQCF. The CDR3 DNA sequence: TGTGCCAGCAGTTTCAGGCGACTATTCCTCCGGGAGCAGTGCTTC.